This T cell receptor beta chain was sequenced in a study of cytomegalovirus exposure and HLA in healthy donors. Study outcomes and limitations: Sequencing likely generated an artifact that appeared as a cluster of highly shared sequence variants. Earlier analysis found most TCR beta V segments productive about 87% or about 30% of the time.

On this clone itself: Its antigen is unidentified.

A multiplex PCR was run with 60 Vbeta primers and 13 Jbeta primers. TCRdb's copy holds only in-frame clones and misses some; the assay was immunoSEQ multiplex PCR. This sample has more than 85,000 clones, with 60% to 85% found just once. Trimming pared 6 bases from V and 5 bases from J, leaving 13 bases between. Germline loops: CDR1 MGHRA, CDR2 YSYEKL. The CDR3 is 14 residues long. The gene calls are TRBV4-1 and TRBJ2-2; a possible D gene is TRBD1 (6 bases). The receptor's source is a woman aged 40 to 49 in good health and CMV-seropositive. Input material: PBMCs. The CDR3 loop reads CASRDSPGTGELFF. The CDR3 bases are TGCGCCAGCAGGGACAGTCCGGGTACCGGGGAGCTGTTTTTT.